This TCR beta chain derives from a study of shared clonotypes between healthy human individuals (dated by TCRdb to the early 2020s). For context, the study as a whole: The cohort comprised two women and a few men aged 18 to 49 years. For each donor, CD4 naive and CD4 memory were each run on three plates, CD8 naive on two plates, and CD8 memory on one plate. To estimate repertoire size and how much clonotypes are shared between individuals, the study performed deep sequencing of blood TCR repertoires from about five healthy adults. Different laboratories and diverse techniques were used to prepare libraries and sequence TCR repertoires, to increase sequencing depth and limit assay-specific biases. Per donor, leukapheresis produced somewhere between about 0.94 and 9.5 billion PBMCs. Study-level results and caveats: Compared with non-shared clonotypes, the clonotypes found in all four sorted-subset donors had higher generation probabilities. The genetic and exposure-history diversity represented was limited by the small number of donors. Based on pairwise subsampling, the degree of clonotype sharing among donors was expected to be affected by sequencing depth. Sampling was restricted to blood, and TCR repertoires in tissues likely differ from the TCR repertoires found in blood. Even with the large sequencing depth, rarefaction of the sorted-subset datasets indicated that sequencing was incomplete. When several donors were compared, the shared fraction of clonotypes was 5% to 6.5% for naive CD4, around 3.6% for naive CD8, about 2.4% for memory CD4, and around 0.4% for memory CD8. Estimated clonotype richness was generally larger for naive than for memory subsets.

The donors were healthy, HIV-negative adults with no recently reported acute infections or vaccinations. All donors were Caucasian adults living in Nashville, Tennessee, USA. CD8 memory samples were composed of magnetically selected CD45RO+ cells combined with CCR7-negative CD45RA+ effector memory (TemRA) cells. Blood was obtained by leukapheresis, after which PBMCs were separated by Ficoll-Histopaque density gradient centrifugation and cryopreserved in liquid nitrogen vapor phase. Analytical flow cytometry was used to check the purity and quantity of every magnetically sorted T cell population. Genomic DNA was isolated from each sorted fraction and quantified by UV absorbance on a Nanodrop 2000c. From the germline V gene, CDR1 is SGHRS and CDR2 is YFSETQ. From the cysteine up to the phenylalanine, the CDR3 has a length of 15 residues. Of all the DNA, just the CDR3 is kept, 45 bases in frame from base 1. The V and J ends are trimmed by 2 bases and 2 bases, leaving 11 bases between them.

Notes on this clone: Its antigen target is currently unknown. Per-nucleotide qualities are absent, and no much larger clonotype sits a single base away. Other DNA variants within this sample encode the same CDR3.

TCR CDR3 regions were amplified from genomic DNA by multiplex PCR using the deep immunoSEQ assay. Extracted genomic DNA from each cell subset was distributed evenly across all wells of several immunoSEQ 96-well plates, and each plate was treated as a replicate. Each replicate PCR for sorted subsets received 200 ng genomic DNA, equal to tens of thousands of T cell genomes. The purified libraries were quantified using a Qubit 3.0 fluorometer, sized with a Bioanalyzer 2100, and then quantified again using the KAPA Library Quantification kit. A separate single-read 150-cycle Illumina NextSeq 550 flow cell was used to sequence each immunoSEQ 96-well plate. Under the source paper's analysis protocol: The immunoSEQ output contained only junctional sequences without quality scores, so filtering could not match that applied to full-length reads. Sequences were annotated with PyIR, a Python wrapper for IgBLAST v1.9, and V/J genes and CDR3 were assigned using IMGT germline references. Reads with weak V/J assignments (E-value above 1e-6), missing CDR3, stop codons, out-of-frame junctions, or ambiguous translated residues were removed. V3J clonotypes were defined as sequences sharing the same inferred V gene, J gene, and CDR3 amino acid sequence. Percentage overlap between repertoires was calculated by dividing the number of shared unique clonotypes by the size of the smaller repertoire. Richness of each repertoire was evaluated using RTK rarefaction, the Chao1 estimator, and Recon v2.1 estimates of unobserved clonotypes. For all TCRbeta clonotypes obtained by the gDNA method from four donors, generation probabilities were computed with OLGA. Entries here come from immuneACCESS through TCRdb and include only in-frame sequences with V and J called. Some clones fail to appear in such tables; in the studies checked, an unresolved V gene covers under half of the shortfall, and the cause of the remainder is unknown. For V, J and clone size, that table is used; D and trimming come from the DNA. Here the sample has roughly 120,000 clones; around 73% occur a single time. The ten largest account for 20% to 25% of the sample.

This TCR came from a woman aged 25 to 39 in good health. The V and J genes are TRBV5-1 and TRBJ2-1; the D element could tentatively be TRBD1 or TRBD2, as 6 bases agree for each. Sequencing was done on a sample of memory CD8+ T cells sorted from blood. Interpreted using the paper, the cell subset or site label stands for: CD45RO+ cells pooled with CCR7-negative TemRA cells. The CDR3 reads CASSLGGSTYNEQFF. The DNA sequence follows: TGCGCCAGCAGCTTAGGGGGGAGTACCTACAATGAGCAGTTCTTC.